This entry lists 25 T cell receptor beta chains sequenced from one sample in a study of blood T cell repertoires in COVID-19. Sequencing was performed with immunoSEQ multiplex PCR; in TCRdb, only in-frame clones are kept and a portion is missing. The repertoire holds about 300,000 clones, with 80% to 90% as singletons. The sequencing input was peripheral blood. The source is a man younger than 35 who had recovered from COVID-19.

CDR3 bases: TGTGCCAGCAGTTTACAGCGGAACACTGAAGCTTTCTTT. Translation gives CASSLQRNTEAFF. This chain uses TRBV27 with TRBJ1-1; D is unresolved. The germline V gene encodes CDR1 MNHEY and CDR2 SMNVEV (reference sequence). The CDR3 sequence is 13 residues long. Trimming pared 2 bases from V and 1 base from J, leaving 5 bases between.

Details on this clone: The junction and the germline gene differ at one end; a read error may be behind it. The genes are TRBV5-5 and TRBJ1-1, with D maybe TRBD1 (6 bases). Germline lookup yields CDR1 SGHKS and CDR2 YYEKEE (reference sequence). This CDR3 contains 12 residues. DNA for the CDR3: TGTGCCAGCAGCTTGACTTTGGAGACAGGCAGATTT. Translated, it gives CASSLTLETGRF.

This sequence joins TRBV7-9 and TRBJ2-1; 7 bases match TRBD2. The CDR3 is 15 amino acids. The V segment lost 3 bases and the J segment 5 bases; nucleotides outside the gene matches: 7. In germline, CDR1 is SEHNR, CDR2 FQNEAQ (reference sequence). CDR3 protein: CASSFSREIDNEQFF. In nucleotides, the CDR3 is TGTGCCAGCAGCTTTTCGCGGGAGATCGACAATGAGCAGTTCTTC.

The sample holds a few counts of this clone. The V gene is TRBV2, the J gene TRBJ1-2, with a possible D match to TRBD1 (5 bases). Germline V gives CDR1 SNHLY, CDR2 FYNNEI. There are 13 residues in the CDR3. V was clipped by 10 bases and J by 1 base, with 13 bases between them. As DNA, the CDR3 is TGTGCCAACCCGACAGTGCTTAACTATGGCTACACCTTC. Translating gives CANPTVLNYGYTF.

The V call is TRBV19, the J call TRBJ1-5; D gene ambiguous. The V and J ends lost 5 bases and 0 bases respectively, with 14 bases between them. This CDR3 is 16 amino acids long. Germline V gene data show CDR1 as LNHDA and CDR2 as SQIVND (reference sequence). CDR3 protein: CASSEPYLYSNQPQHF. Written as DNA, the CDR3 is TGTGCCAGTAGTGAGCCTTACCTTTATAGCAATCAGCCCCAGCATTTT.

The chain employs TRBV6-5 and TRBJ1-4, with 7 bases fitting TRBD1. From germline, CDR1 is MNHEY and CDR2 SVGAGI. Trimming at V came to 4 bases and at J to 4 bases, leaving 9 bases not matched to a gene. This CDR3 is 16 amino acids long. The DNA for the CDR3 is TGTGCCAGCAGTTCAGATAGGGGGCCTGGTAATGAAAAACTGTTTTTT. Residues: CASSSDRGPGNEKLFF.

This clone came up once. This chain uses TRBV29-1 with TRBJ1-4; D remains ambiguous. V lost 3 bases to trimming and J lost 8 bases, with 19 bases between them. The V gene's germline CDR1 is SQVTM and CDR2 ANQGSEA. The CDR3 length is 15 residues. As DNA, the CDR3 is TGCAGCGTTGAGAGGGTGGTGGGCTCGAAGGAAAAACTGTTTTTT. Amino acids: CSVERVVGSKEKLFF.

The CDR3 nucleotides are TGTGCCAGTAGTCACGGACTAGCGGAGAGAGAGACCCAGTACTTC. Amino acids: CASSHGLAERETQYF. This chain uses TRBV19 with TRBJ2-5, with 10 positions matching TRBD2. This CDR3 contains 15 residues. Germline assignment: CDR1 LNHDA and CDR2 SQIVND (reference sequence). Losses at the gene ends were 5 bases for V and 4 bases for J; bases not matched to a gene: 7.

V usage is TRBV7-3 and J usage is TRBJ2-1; 8 positions agree with TRBD2. The CDR3 contains 16 residues. The germline gives CDR1 SGHTA, CDR2 FQGTGA. Trimming removed 3 bases from V and 4 bases from J; junction bases left unmatched: 8. As DNA, the CDR3 is TGTGCCAGCAGCTTTATTGCGGGGGGCGGATACAATGAGCAGTTCTTC. Its protein is CASSFIAGGGYNEQFF.

The chain couples TRBV5-4 to TRBJ1-2; 7 nucleotides line up with TRBD1. Germline assignment: CDR1 SGHNT and CDR2 YYREEE (reference sequence). V was pared by 4 bases and J by 3 bases, with 12 bases of the junction left unmatched. This CDR3 is 16 amino acids long. The CDR3 loop is CASSPGTDFLHYGYTF. The DNA for the CDR3 is TGTGCCAGCAGCCCGGGGACAGACTTTCTACACTATGGCTACACCTTC.

As for this clone: The sample has other DNA sequences that encode this CDR3 too. The chain recombines TRBV7-2 with TRBJ2-7; D may be TRBD2 (6 bases). V dropped 3 bases and J dropped 0 bases, with 9 bases sitting between them. This CDR3 contains 14 residues. CDR1 SGHTA and CDR2 FQGNSA come from the germline V gene. CDR3 loop: CASSLDGSSYEQYF. For the CDR3, the DNA is TGTGCCAGCAGCTTGGACGGGAGCTCCTACGAGCAGTACTTC.

The V and J genes are TRBV12-5 and TRBJ1-3, with D maybe TRBD1 (5 bases). Deletions cut 6 bases from V and 3 bases from J, with 15 bases between. Germline CDR1 and CDR2: LGHNT and FRNRAP. This CDR3 spans 15 amino acids. This chain's CDR3 is CASGLRKGVGNTIYF. The CDR3 DNA is TGTGCTAGTGGGCTCCGGAAAGGGGTTGGAAACACCATATATTTT.

J is TRBJ2-3 and V is TRBV13; TRBD2 agrees at 10 bases. With 5 bases clipped from V and 0 bases from J, the junction kept 2 bases outside the gene matches. The V gene's germline CDR1 is PRHDT and CDR2 FYEKMQ (reference sequence). This CDR3 has 15 amino acids. The chain's CDR3 is CASSATSGSTDTQYF. The CDR3 DNA reads as TGTGCCAGCAGCGCGACTAGCGGGAGCACAGATACGCAGTATTTT.

CDR3: CASSSALAYNEQFF. The CDR3 DNA reads TGTGCCAGCAGCAGCGCGCTAGCCTACAATGAGCAGTTCTTC. The genes are TRBV7-9 and TRBJ2-1; no reliable D call. Germline V gives CDR1 SEHNR, CDR2 FQNEAQ (reference sequence). V lost 5 bases, J lost 2 bases, and 10 bases lay in between. The CDR3 totals 14 residues.

The rearrangement uses TRBV19 and TRBJ2-2; a weak D match, TRBD1 (6 bases). This CDR3 is 16 amino acids long. The germline V gene encodes CDR1 LNHDA and CDR2 SQIVND (reference sequence). Trimming left V 5 bases short and J 6 bases short, with 19 bases between. The CDR3 is CASSPNIYRASGELFF. DNA of the CDR3: TGTGCCAGTAGTCCCAACATTTACAGGGCCTCCGGGGAGCTGTTTTTT.

The genes are TRBV5-1 and TRBJ2-3; 8 bases fit TRBD1. The CDR3 extends over 17 amino acids. Trimming took 0 bases from V and 5 from J; bases not matched to a gene: 11. Germline CDR1 is SGHRS and CDR2 is YFSETQ. The CDR3 sequence is CASSLALRTGLGDTQYF. The CDR3 DNA is TGCGCCAGCAGCTTGGCCCTCCGGACAGGGTTAGGAGATACGCAGTATTTT.

Remarks on this clone: Within the sample, other DNA sequences also encode this same CDR3. The V call is TRBV11-2, the J call TRBJ1-5, with 10 nucleotides matching TRBD1. The V and J ends lost 5 bases and 4 bases, in that order; junction bases with no gene match: 5. The germline V gene has CDR1 SGHAT and CDR2 FQNNGV. This CDR3 comprises 15 residues. CDR3 in amino acids: CASSLGTGDNQPQHF. Written as DNA, the CDR3 is TGTGCCAGCAGCCTAGGGACAGGGGATAATCAGCCCCAGCATTTT.

This rearrangement joins TRBV6-5 to TRBJ2-3; TRBD1 is a possible D gene (5 bases). CDR1 MNHEY and CDR2 SVGAGI come from the germline V gene. The V end lost 2 bases, the J end lost 2 bases, and 14 bases lay between the germline ends. The CDR3 contains 16 residues. The CDR3 is CASSYGSDRSTDTQYF. The DNA for the CDR3 is TGTGCCAGCAGTTACGGGTCTGACAGATCCACAGATACGCAGTATTTT.

The gene calls are TRBV19 and TRBJ2-2; TRBD1 is a possible D gene (6 bases). This CDR3 contains 14 residues. The germline V gene encodes CDR1 LNHDA and CDR2 SQIVND (reference sequence). Trimming took 7 bases from V and 1 from J, leaving 10 bases between them. CDR3 in amino acids: CASTGQWNTGELFF. In DNA form, the CDR3 reads TGTGCCAGTACCGGACAGTGGAACACCGGGGAGCTGTTTTTT. The full variable domain, in which reference TRBV19 and TRBJ2-2 provide the parts outside the CDR3, is DGGITQSPKYLFRKEGQNVTLSCEQNLNHDAMYWYRQDPGQGLRLIYYSQIVNDFQKGDIAEGYSVSREKKESFPLTVTSAQKNPTAFYLCASTGQWNTGELFFGEGSRLTVL.

The rearrangement joins TRBV6-6 to TRBJ2-5, with D uncertain. The CDR3 extends over 13 amino acids. V lost 6 bases and J lost 7, with 15 bases in between. Germline V gene data show CDR1 as MNHNY and CDR2 as SVGAGI (reference sequence). CDR3 DNA: TGTGCCAGCAGCAGAGGAACTTCCCCGACCCAGTACTTC. This gives the protein CASSRGTSPTQYF.

This clone is a singleton in its sample. This rearrangement joins TRBV5-1 to TRBJ1-1, with 7 bases identical to TRBD1. The CDR3 runs to 13 residues. The germline V gene encodes CDR1 SGHRS and CDR2 YFSETQ. J lost 10 bases, V lost 4 bases, and 10 bases had no gene match. The CDR3 is CASSPLTGLGAFF. CDR3 in DNA: TGCGCCAGCAGCCCCCTGACAGGGCTTGGAGCTTTCTTT.

The rearrangement links TRBV27 to TRBJ2-5; the match to TRBD1 covers 8 bases. Losses at the gene ends were 4 bases for V and 3 bases for J; bases not matched to a gene: 10. Germline CDR1 is MNHEY and CDR2 is SMNVEV (reference sequence). There are 16 residues in the CDR3. CDR3 protein: CASSSLDRDSEETQYF. As DNA, the CDR3 is TGTGCCAGCAGTTCTCTGGACAGGGATTCTGAAGAGACCCAGTACTTC.

This chain's CDR3 is CASSLAVGQGVVEQYF. In DNA form, the CDR3 reads TGTGCCAGCAGCTTGGCCGTCGGACAGGGGGTTGTCGAGCAGTACTTC. This chain connects TRBV5-6 to TRBJ2-7, with 10 bases identical to TRBD1. The CDR3 runs 16 residues. Germline V CDR1 and CDR2: SGHDT, YYEEEE. With V trimmed by 0 bases and J by 6 bases, 9 bases remained unmatched.

V gene TRBV18 combines with J gene TRBJ1-5; 9 nucleotides line up with TRBD1. CDR3 length equals 15 residues. J was trimmed by 6 bases and V by 3 bases; bases with no gene match: 6. Looked up from germline, CDR1 is KGHSH and CDR2 is LQKENI. The CDR3: CASSPGQGDAQPQHF. CDR3 nucleotide sequence: TGTGCCAGCTCACCGGGACAGGGAGACGCTCAGCCCCAGCATTTT.

This clone was seen once. The J gene is TRBJ1-1, the V gene TRBV9, with D hard to call. The V end was cut by 0 bases, the J end by 6 bases, with 15 bases between. From germline, CDR1 is SGDLS and CDR2 YYNGEE. CDR3 length: 15 residues. The CDR3 DNA follows: TGTGCCAGCAGCGTAGGAGTGGTGGAACGGGCTGAAGCTTTCTTT. Protein product: CASSVGVVERAEAFF.